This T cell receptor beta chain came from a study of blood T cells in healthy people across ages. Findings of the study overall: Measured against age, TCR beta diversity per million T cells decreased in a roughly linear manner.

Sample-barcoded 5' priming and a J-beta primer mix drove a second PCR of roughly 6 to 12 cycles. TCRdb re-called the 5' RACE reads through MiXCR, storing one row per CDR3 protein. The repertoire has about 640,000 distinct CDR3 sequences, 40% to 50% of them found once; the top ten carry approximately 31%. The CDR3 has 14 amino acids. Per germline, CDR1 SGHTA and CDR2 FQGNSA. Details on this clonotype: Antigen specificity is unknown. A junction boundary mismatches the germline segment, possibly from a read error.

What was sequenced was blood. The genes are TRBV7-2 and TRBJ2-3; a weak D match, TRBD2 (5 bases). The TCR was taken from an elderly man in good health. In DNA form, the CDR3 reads TGTGCCAGCCTAGCCTTGGGGTTTGACGATACGCGGTATTTT. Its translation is CASLALGFDDTRYF.